The 9 T cell receptor beta chains below all came from one sample that was sequenced in a study of shared clonotypes between healthy human individuals. Profiling relied on immunoSEQ multiplex PCR, and the TCRdb table lists in-frame clones only, not all of them. This table holds about 1 million clones, under 80% found once. Sequencing was performed on memory CD4+ T cells sorted from blood. Noted subset: CD45RA-negative fraction. The source of these receptors is a man between 18 and 29 years old in good health.

This clone was seen many times. The V call is TRBV29-1, the J call TRBJ1-1; TRBD1 might be the D (5 bases). The CDR3 spans 12 residues. V shed 2 bases and J shed 8 bases, with 12 bases lying between them. Germline V gives CDR1 SQVTM, CDR2 ANQGSEA. The CDR3 nucleotides are TGCAGCGTTGAAAGATGGGGCGCGGAAGCTTTCTTT. Protein product: CSVERWGAEAFF.

The genes are TRBV6-5 and TRBJ1-2; maybe TRBD1 (6 bases). Germline lookup yields CDR1 MNHEY and CDR2 SVGAGI. The CDR3 is made up of 16 amino acids. Trimming took 4 bases from V and 4 from J, leaving 19 bases between them. The CDR3 here is CASSSLGLRGGYGYTF. The CDR3 coding sequence is TGTGCCAGCAGTTCCCTAGGGTTAAGAGGGGGCTATGGCTACACCTTC.

With respect to this clone: The junction does not match germline at one end; this may be a read error. In DNA, the CDR3 is TGCGCCAGCAGCCTAGACGGGACCCGACAAAAGTTT. Amino acids: CASSLDGTRQKF. The chain recombines TRBV4-1 with TRBJ1-6; weak D call: TRBD1 (5 bases). There are 12 residues in the CDR3. Germline values: CDR1 MGHRA, CDR2 YSYEKL.

The chain links TRBV5-1 to TRBJ2-1; TRBD1 agrees at 8 bases. Trimming at V came to 4 bases and at J to 4 bases, leaving 4 bases not matched to a gene. The V gene's germline CDR1 is SGHRS and CDR2 YFSETQ. The CDR3 covers 14 residues. The CDR3 reads CASSKGQGYNEQFF. The DNA of the CDR3 is TGCGCCAGCAGCAAAGGACAGGGTTACAATGAGCAGTTCTTC.

Here the CDR3 DNA reads TGCGCCAGCAGCCCGAGGGGAGACAGTGGCTACACCTTC. Its protein product is CASSPRGDSGYTF. The chain employs TRBV5-1 and TRBJ1-2; a weak D match, TRBD1 (5 bases). V lost 4 bases and J 7 bases, leaving 14 bases between the germline ends. The CDR3 runs to 13 residues. Germline CDR1 reads SGHRS; CDR2 reads YFSETQ.

The rearrangement uses TRBV7-9 and TRBJ1-2, with TRBD1 as a possible D gene (6 bases). The CDR3 extends over 15 amino acids. Germline CDR1 and CDR2: SEHNR and FQNEAQ (reference sequence). Between the trimmed V and J ends, which lost 5 bases and 5 bases, there was a span of 18 bases. CDR3 region: CASSERDIGGYGYTF. CDR3 DNA: TGTGCCAGCAGCGAACGGGACATCGGGGGATATGGCTACACCTTC.

This chain joins TRBV20-1 and TRBJ2-7; no reliable D call. V dropped 3 bases and J dropped 3 bases, with 6 bases sitting between them. There are 11 residues in the CDR3. CDR1 is DFQATT and CDR2 is SNEGSKA in the germline V gene (reference sequence). The CDR3 is CSASRLYEQYF. CDR3 DNA sequence: TGCAGTGCTAGTAGGCTCTACGAGCAGTACTTC.

The CDR3 bases are TGTGCCAGCAGTGAGACCCTACAGGGGAGGCGTTCACCCCTCCACTTT. Protein sequence: CASSETLQGRRSPLHF. This sequence joins TRBV25-1 and TRBJ1-6, with 7 bases that match TRBD1. V shed 3 bases and J 9 bases; nucleotides not matched to a gene: 11. Germline V gives CDR1 MGHDK, CDR2 SYGVNS. The CDR3 is 16 residues long.

This chain uses TRBV2 with TRBJ1-2; 11 bases fit TRBD1. The CDR3 extends over 17 amino acids. Germline V gene data show CDR1 as SNHLY and CDR2 as FYNNEI. The V segment lost 5 bases and the J segment 4 bases; nucleotides outside the gene matches: 12. The CDR3 DNA follows: TGTGCCAGCAGTCTAACCCCGGGACAGGGGGATCGCTATGGCTACACCTTC. Translated, it gives CASSLTPGQGDRYGYTF.